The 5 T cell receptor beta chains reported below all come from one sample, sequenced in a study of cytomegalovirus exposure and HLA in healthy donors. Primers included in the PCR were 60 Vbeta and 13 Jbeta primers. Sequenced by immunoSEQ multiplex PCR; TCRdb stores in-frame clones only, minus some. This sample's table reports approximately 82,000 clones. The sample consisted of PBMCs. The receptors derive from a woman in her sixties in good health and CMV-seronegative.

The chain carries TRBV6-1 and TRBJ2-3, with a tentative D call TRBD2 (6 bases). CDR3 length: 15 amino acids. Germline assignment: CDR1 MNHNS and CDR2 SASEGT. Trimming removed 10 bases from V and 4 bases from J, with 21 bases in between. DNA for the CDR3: TGTGCCACCGCCGTGGCAGGGAGGCCGGCAGATACGCAGTATTTT. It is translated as CATAVAGRPADTQYF.

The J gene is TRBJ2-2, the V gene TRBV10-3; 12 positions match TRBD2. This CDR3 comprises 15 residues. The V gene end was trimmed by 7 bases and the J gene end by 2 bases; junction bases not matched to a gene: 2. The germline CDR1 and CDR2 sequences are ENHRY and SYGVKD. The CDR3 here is CAIMTSGSNTGELFF. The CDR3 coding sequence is TGTGCCATCATGACTAGCGGGAGTAACACCGGGGAGCTGTTTTTT.

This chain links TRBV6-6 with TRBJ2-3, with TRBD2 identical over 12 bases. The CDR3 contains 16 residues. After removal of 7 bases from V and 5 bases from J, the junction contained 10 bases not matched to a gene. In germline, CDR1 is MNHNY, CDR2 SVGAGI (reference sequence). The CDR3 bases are TGTGCCAGCATCCAAGGGCTAGCGGGAGGGGAAGATACGCAGTATTTT. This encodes CASIQGLAGGEDTQYF.

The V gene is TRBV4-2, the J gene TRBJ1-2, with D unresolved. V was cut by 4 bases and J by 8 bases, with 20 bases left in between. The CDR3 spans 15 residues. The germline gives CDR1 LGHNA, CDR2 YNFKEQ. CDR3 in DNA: TGTGCCAGCAGCCCCCTCGGGGTCGTCTTAGAGGGCTACACCTTC. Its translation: CASSPLGVVLEGYTF.

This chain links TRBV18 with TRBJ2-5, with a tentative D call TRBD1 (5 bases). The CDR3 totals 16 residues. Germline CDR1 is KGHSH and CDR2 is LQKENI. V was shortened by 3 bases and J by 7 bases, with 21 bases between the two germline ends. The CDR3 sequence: CASSPTGAPGLRTQYF. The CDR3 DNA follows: TGTGCCAGCTCACCTACAGGCGCCCCCGGTCTCCGGACCCAGTACTTC. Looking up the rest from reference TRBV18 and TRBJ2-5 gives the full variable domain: NAGVMQNPRHLVRRRGQEARLRCSPMKGHSHVYWYRQLPEEGLKFMVYLQKENIIDESGMPKERFSAEFPKEGPSILRIQQVVRGDSAAYFCASSPTGAPGLRTQYFGPGTRLLVL.